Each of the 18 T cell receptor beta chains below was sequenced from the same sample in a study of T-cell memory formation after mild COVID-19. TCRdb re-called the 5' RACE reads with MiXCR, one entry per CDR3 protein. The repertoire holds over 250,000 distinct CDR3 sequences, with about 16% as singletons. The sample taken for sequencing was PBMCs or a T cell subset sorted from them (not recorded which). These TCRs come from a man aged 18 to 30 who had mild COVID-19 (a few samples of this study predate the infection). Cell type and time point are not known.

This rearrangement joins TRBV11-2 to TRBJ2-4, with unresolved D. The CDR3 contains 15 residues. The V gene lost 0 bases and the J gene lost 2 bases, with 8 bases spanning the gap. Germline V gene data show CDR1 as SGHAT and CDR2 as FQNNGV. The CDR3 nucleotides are TGTGCCAGCAGCTTAGACTGGGGAACCAAAAACATTCAGTACTTC. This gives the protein CASSLDWGTKNIQYF.

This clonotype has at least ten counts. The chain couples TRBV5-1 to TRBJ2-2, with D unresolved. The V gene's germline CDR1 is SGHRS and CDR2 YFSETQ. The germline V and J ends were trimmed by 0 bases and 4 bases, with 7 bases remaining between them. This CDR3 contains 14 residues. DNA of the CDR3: TGCGCCAGCAGCTTGGGACACATCACCGGGGAGCTGTTTTTT. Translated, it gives CASSLGHITGELFF. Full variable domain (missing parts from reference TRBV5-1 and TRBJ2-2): KAGVTQTPRYLIKTRGQQVTLSCSPISGHRSVSWYQQTPGQGLQFLFEYFSETQRNKGNFPGRFSGRQFSNSRSEMNVSTLELGDSALYLCASSLGHITGELFFGEGSRLTVL.

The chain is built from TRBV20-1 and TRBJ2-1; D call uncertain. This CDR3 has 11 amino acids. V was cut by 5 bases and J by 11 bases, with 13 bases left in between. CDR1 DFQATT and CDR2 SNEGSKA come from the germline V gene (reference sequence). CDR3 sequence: CSAADPSQQFF. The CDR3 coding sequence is TGCAGTGCTGCAGACCCCAGTCAGCAGTTCTTC.

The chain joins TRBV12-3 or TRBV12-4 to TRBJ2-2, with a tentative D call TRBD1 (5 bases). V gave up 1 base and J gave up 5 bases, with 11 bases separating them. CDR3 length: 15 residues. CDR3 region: CASSLVQGWTGELFF. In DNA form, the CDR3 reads TGTGCCAGCAGTTTAGTGCAGGGATGGACCGGGGAGCTGTTTTTT.

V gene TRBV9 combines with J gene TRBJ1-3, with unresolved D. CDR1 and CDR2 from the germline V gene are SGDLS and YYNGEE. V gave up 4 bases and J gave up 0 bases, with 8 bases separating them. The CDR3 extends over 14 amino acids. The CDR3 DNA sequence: TGTGCCAGCAGCCACCCGGACTCTGGAAACACCATATATTTT. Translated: CASSHPDSGNTIYF.

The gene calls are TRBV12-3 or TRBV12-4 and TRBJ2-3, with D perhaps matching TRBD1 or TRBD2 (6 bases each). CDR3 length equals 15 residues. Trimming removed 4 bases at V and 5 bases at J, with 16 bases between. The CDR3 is CASSYSGGRGDTQYF. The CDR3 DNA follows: TGTGCCAGCAGTTATTCCGGGGGCCGGGGAGATACGCAGTATTTT.

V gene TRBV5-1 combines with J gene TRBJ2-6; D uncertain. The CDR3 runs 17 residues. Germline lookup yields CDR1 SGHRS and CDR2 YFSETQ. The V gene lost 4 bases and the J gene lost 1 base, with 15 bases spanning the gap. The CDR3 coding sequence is TGCGCCAGCAGCGCTTGCCTGAGTTTTTCTGGGGCCAACGTCCTGACTTTC. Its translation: CASSACLSFSGANVLTF.

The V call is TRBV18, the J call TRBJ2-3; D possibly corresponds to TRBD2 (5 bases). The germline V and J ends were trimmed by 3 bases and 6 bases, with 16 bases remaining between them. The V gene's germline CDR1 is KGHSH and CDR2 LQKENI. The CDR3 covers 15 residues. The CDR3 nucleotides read TGTGCCAGCTCACCTCCTTATCGGCCGGGGGATACGCAGTATTTT. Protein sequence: CASSPPYRPGDTQYF.

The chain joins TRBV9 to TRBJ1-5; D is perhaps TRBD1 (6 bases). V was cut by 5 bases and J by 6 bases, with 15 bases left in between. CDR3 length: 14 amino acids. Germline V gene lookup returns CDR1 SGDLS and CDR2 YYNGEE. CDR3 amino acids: CASSETGMAQPQHF. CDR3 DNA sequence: TGTGCCAGCAGTGAAACAGGGATGGCTCAGCCCCAGCATTTT.

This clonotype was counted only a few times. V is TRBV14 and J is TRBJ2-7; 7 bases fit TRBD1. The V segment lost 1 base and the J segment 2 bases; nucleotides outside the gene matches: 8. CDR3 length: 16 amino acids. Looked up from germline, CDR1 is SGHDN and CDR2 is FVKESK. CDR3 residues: CASSQVTGQVPYEQYF. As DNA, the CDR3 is TGTGCCAGCAGCCAAGTGACAGGACAGGTCCCCTACGAGCAGTACTTC.

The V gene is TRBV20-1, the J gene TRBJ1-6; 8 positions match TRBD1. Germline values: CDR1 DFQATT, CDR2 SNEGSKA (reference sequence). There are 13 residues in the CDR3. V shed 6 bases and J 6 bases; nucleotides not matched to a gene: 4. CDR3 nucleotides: TGCAGTGCCCTGACAGGGGTTAATTCACCCCTCCACTTT. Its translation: CSALTGVNSPLHF.

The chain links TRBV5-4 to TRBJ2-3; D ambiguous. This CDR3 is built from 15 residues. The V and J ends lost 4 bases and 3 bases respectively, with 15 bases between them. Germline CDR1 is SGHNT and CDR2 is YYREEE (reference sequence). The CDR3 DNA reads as TGTGCCAGCAGCGGTAGTGGTGACGGGACAGATACGCAGTATTTT. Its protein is CASSGSGDGTDTQYF.

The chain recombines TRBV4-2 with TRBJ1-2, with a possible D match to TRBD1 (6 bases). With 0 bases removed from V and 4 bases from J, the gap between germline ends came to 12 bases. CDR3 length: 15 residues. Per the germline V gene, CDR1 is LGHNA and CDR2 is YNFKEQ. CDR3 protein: CASSQEAKGGYGYTF. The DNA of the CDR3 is TGTGCCAGCAGCCAAGAAGCTAAAGGGGGCTATGGCTACACCTTC.

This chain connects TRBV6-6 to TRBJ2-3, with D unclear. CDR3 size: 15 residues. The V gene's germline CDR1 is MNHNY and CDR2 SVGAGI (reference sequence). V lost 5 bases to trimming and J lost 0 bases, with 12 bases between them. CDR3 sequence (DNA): TGTGCCAGCAGTAACTACAAGGCTAGCACAGATACGCAGTATTTT. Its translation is CASSNYKASTDTQYF.

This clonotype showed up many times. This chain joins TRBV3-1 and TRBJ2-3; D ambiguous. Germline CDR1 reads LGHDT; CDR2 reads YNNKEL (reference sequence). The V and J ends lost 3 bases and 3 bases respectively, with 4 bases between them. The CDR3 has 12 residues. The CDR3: CASSHGTDTQYF. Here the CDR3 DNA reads TGTGCCAGCAGCCACGGGACAGATACGCAGTATTTT.

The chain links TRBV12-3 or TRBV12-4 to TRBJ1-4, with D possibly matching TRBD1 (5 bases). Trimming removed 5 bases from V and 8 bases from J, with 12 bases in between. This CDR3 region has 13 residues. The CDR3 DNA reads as TGTGCCAGCAGTGAGAACGGGGGAGAAAAACTGTTTTTT. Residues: CASSENGGEKLFF.

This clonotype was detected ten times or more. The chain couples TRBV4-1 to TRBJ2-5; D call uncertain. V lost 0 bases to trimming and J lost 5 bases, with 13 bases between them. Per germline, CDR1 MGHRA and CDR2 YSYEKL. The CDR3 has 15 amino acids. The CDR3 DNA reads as TGCGCCAGCAGCCAAGATTACGACCAGTCGGAGACCCAGTACTTC. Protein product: CASSQDYDQSETQYF.

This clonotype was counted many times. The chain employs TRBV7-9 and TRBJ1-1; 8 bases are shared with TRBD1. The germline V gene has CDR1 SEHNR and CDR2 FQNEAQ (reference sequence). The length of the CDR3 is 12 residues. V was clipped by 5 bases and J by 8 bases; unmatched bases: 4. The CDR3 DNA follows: TGTGCCAGCAGCCGGCAGGGGGCCGAAGCTTTCTTT. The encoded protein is CASSRQGAEAFF.